The clone carrying this T cell receptor (beta chain) was seen just once. Produced via immunoSEQ multiplex PCR; TCRdb's table is partial and in-frame only. The profile covers about 100,000 clones, with about 90% appearing a single time and roughly 0.84% taken by the ten largest. This sample was taken from a study of OX40 agonist ivuxolimab in advanced cancers. The overall study: Past anti-PD-1, anti-PD-L1 or anti-CTLA-4 therapy was accepted, and 30% to 45% had received some.

The germline CDR1 and CDR2 sequences are SEHNR and FQNEAQ (reference sequence). The CDR3 has 13 residues. V lost 2 bases, J lost 3 bases, and 7 bases lay in between. The sequence was collected from an adult with an advanced solid tumor such as melanoma, head and neck, liver or kidney cancer. The sample was CD4+ or CD8+ T cells sorted from blood, taken in a trial of the OX40 agonist ivuxolimab. This rearrangement joins TRBV7-9 to TRBJ1-1, with D unclear. The CDR3: CASSLKEDTEAFF. CDR3 bases: TGTGCCAGCAGCTTAAAGGAGGACACTGAAGCTTTCTTT.